This T cell receptor beta chain was found in a study of OX40 agonist ivuxolimab in advanced cancers. Study results and limitations: What antigens the expanded peripheral T cells recognized was never established.

Remarks on this clone: Its matching antigen is unknown.

Profiling relied on immunoSEQ multiplex PCR, and the TCRdb table lists in-frame clones only, not all of them. In the table there are tens of thousands of clones, just over 85% of which are singletons. Between the trimmed V and J ends, which lost 7 bases and 2 bases, there was a span of 17 bases. The germline V gene has CDR1 SGHVS and CDR2 FQNEAQ. This CDR3 contains 15 residues. This TCR came from an adult with an advanced solid tumor such as melanoma, head and neck, liver or kidney cancer. The chain couples TRBV7-8 to TRBJ1-2; D possibly corresponds to TRBD1 (5 bases). The source material was CD4+ or CD8+ T cells sorted from blood, sampled in a trial of the OX40 agonist ivuxolimab. CDR3 DNA sequence: TGTGCCAGCAAATTATCTGGGGCGGCGAACTATGGCTACACCTTC. Its protein is CASKLSGAANYGYTF.